The table lists the clone carrying this TCR delta chain with many counts. Other DNA sequences from this sample encode an identical CDR3 as well. The data derive from a study of gamma-delta chains in newborns, infants, children. Study overall: Polyclonal expansion of innate γδ T cells after birth follows microbial exposure.

TCRdb reanalysed the reads via CATT. The repertoire holds about 8,500 delta-chain clones, with about 3.4% as singletons. Sample: blood. This receptor was taken from a child who was a newborn, infant or young child, either healthy, febrile or measles-vaccinated (not recorded which).

The CDR3 sequence is CALGGAHWGKTLTAQLFF. DNA for the CDR3: TGTGCTCTTGGGGGAGCCCACTGGGGGAAAACTTTGACAGCACAACTCTTCTTT. The gene calls are TRDV1 and TRDJ2; 9 bases line up with TRDD3. Germline CDR1 is TSWWSYY and CDR2 is QGS. V gave up 4 bases and J gave up 0 bases; unmatched junction bases: 9. The CDR3 runs to 18 residues.